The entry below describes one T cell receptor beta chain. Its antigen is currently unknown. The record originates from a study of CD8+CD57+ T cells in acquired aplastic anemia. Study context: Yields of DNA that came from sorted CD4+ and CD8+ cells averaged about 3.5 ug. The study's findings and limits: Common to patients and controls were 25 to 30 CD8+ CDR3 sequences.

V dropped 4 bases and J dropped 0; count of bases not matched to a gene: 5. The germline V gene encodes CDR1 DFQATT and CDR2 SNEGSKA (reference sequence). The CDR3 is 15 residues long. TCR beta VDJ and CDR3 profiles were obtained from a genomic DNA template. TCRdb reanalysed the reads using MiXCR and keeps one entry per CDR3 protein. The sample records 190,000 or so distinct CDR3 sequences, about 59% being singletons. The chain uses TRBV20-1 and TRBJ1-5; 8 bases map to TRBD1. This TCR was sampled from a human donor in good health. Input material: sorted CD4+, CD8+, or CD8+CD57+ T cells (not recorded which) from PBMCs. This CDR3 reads CSATGGVGSNQPQHF. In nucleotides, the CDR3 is TGCAGTGCTACAGGGGGCGTTGGTAGCAATCAGCCCCAGCATTTT.